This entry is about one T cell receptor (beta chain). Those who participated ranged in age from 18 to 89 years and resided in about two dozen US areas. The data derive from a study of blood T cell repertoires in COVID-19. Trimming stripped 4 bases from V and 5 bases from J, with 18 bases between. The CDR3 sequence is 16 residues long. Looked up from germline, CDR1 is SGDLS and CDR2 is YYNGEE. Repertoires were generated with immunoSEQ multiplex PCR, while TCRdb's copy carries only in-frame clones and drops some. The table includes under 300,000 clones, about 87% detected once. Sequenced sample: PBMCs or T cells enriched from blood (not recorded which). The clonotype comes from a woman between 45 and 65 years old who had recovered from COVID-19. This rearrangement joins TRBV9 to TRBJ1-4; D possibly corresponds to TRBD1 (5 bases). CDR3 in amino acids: CASSPWVGGPNEKLFF. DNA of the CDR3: TGTGCCAGCAGCCCCTGGGTGGGGGGACCCAATGAAAAACTGTTTTTT.